The clone carrying this TCR beta chain was counted a few times. Its antigen is unidentified. The data originate from a study of beta chain features in type 1 diabetes. Study-level points and caveats: People with Type 1 diabetes carried modestly yet significantly shorter TCRB CDR3s in all four CD4+ subsets.

V lost 5 bases and J 4 bases, leaving 10 bases between the germline ends. Germline CDR1 reads SGHTA; CDR2 reads FQGTGA. CDR3 length: 13 amino acids. Sequencing targeted expressed TCRB transcripts, as all isolated RNA had been reverse transcribed. The table came from immunoSEQ multiplex PCR; TCRdb's copy has only in-frame clones and leaves some out. The sample shows roughly 340,000 clones, about 14% of them seen only once. Sequencing used naive CD4+ T cells from blood. This chain connects TRBV7-3 to TRBJ2-3; TRBD1 is a possible D gene (5 bases). The TCR originated in a woman aged 18-29 years with type 1 diabetes. DNA of the CDR3: TGTGCCAGCAGCCCTCAGGGTTCAGATACGCAGTATTTT. Its protein product is CASSPQGSDTQYF.